Here is one TCR beta chain with its context. Its antigen is as yet unknown. These data come from a study of immune heterogeneity within non-small cell lung tumors. Study as a whole: Among the tumors, 4 were squamous cell carcinomas, ten to eleven were non-squamous carcinomas and 1 was not otherwise specified. Study conclusions and caveats: Significant yet moderate, the positive correlation between local T-cell clonality and local tumor mutational burden reached an R of 0.3 to 0.35. Tumor sites in a patient shared identical dominant CDR3 beta clonotypes and also carried site-unique high-frequency clones.

Trimming removed 2 bases at V and 5 bases at J, with 6 bases between. CDR3 size: 12 residues. Germline CDR1 is SGHTA and CDR2 is FQGNSA. Template came from bulk tumor genomic DNA, at approximately 540 ng per sample. Primary tumors were biopsied several times each, far apart, intraoperatively. Patients with untreated, newly diagnosed non-small cell lung cancer underwent curative surgery. Newly diagnosed patients with non-small cell lung cancer who were having surgery with curative intent served as donors. Multiplex PCR relied on 32 V and 13 J primers to amplify TCR beta CDR3. TCRdb passed the multiplex PCR reads through MiXCR, listing each CDR3 protein once. Seen here are under 13,000 distinct CDR3 sequences, 25% to 30% observed once, and the top ten hold roughly a fifth.

The TCR originated in a woman aged 50 to 60 with non-small cell lung cancer. J is TRBJ2-5 and V is TRBV7-2; D ambiguous. Input material: lung tumor tissue. The DNA for the CDR3 is TGTGCCAGCAGCTTATTAGGGGAGACCCAGTACTTC. Amino acids: CASSLLGETQYF.